The 3 T cell receptor beta chains below all came from one sample that was sequenced in a study of radiation and T cells in renal cell carcinoma (dated by TCRdb to 2019 to 2021). Library preparation was by the immunoSEQ multiplex PCR assay. TCRdb took this table from immuneACCESS and kept in-frame rearrangements with V and J called. Such tables lack part of the clones; where checked against another copy, unresolved V genes explain under half of the gap, and the rest is unexplained. For this sample there are about 49,000 clones; roughly 80% appear just once. The top ten clonotypes cover 25% to 35% of the sample. Per the publication, the time point label means: blood 2 weeks post-SBRT. Reading the label with the study, this specimen's treatment or condition is: 15 Gy SBRT to primary tumor, nephrectomy 4 weeks later. Sequencing used blood, obtained from a patient whose treatment included radiotherapy and nephrectomy. The source of these receptors is an older woman with renal cell carcinoma.

V and J are TRBV5-1 and TRBJ1-1, with unresolved D. Trimming pared 0 bases from V and 0 bases from J, leaving 6 bases between. The germline V gene encodes CDR1 SGHRS and CDR2 YFSETQ. This CDR3 comprises 14 residues. CDR3 residues: CASSLATMNTEAFF. The CDR3 coding sequence is TGCGCCAGCAGCTTGGCCACGATGAACACTGAAGCTTTCTTT.

J is TRBJ2-3 and V is TRBV5-8; 7 bases match TRBD2. There are 13 residues in the CDR3. The V gene end was trimmed by 6 bases and the J gene end by 5 bases; junction bases not matched to a gene: 6. The germline V gene encodes CDR1 SGHTS and CDR2 YDEGEE. The CDR3 is CASTWGGRDTQYF. CDR3 coding DNA: TGTGCCAGCACCTGGGGGGGACGAGATACGCAGTATTTT.

The chain carries TRBV19 and TRBJ2-1, with 7 nucleotides matching TRBD1. Germline-derived CDR1 and CDR2 are LNHDA and SQIVND (reference sequence). The ends lost 0 bases at V and 3 bases at J; junction bases unmatched: 5. This CDR3 comprises 16 residues. The CDR3 sequence: CASSIDKGQHYNEQFF. CDR3 coding DNA: TGTGCCAGTAGTATAGATAAGGGACAGCACTACAATGAGCAGTTCTTC.